Listed below are T cell receptor beta chains from one sample, sequenced in a study of blood T cell repertoires in COVID-19. Profiling relied on immunoSEQ multiplex PCR, and the TCRdb table lists in-frame clones only, not all of them. The sample holds over 300,000 clones, roughly 85% seen once. Sequenced input: peripheral blood. The receptors derive from a human donor in a cohort sampled during active COVID-19. CDR3s leave out the opening cysteine and the closing phenylalanine or tryptophan. The D gene is left open where the match is weak.

D gene: -
V gene: TRBV5-4
J gene: TRBJ2-6
CDR3 protein: ASSLRLGAGANVLT

D gene: TRBD2
V gene: TRBV19
J gene: TRBJ2-3
CDR3 protein: ASSMERGVTDTQY

D gene: TRBD1
V gene: TRBV24-1
J gene: TRBJ1-2
CDR3 protein: ATSADRAHGYT

D gene: -
V gene: TRBV7-9
J gene: TRBJ1-5
CDR3 protein: ASSSRGNQPQH

D gene: -
V gene: TRBV5-1
J gene: TRBJ2-1
CDR3 protein: ASTLGGGRFNEQF

D gene: -
V gene: TRBV28
J gene: TRBJ2-2
CDR3 protein: ASSLATLSANTGELF

D gene: TRBD1
V gene: TRBV2
J gene: TRBJ2-4
CDR3 protein: ASRTGYPKNIQY

D gene: TRBD2
V gene: TRBV14
J gene: TRBJ2-3
CDR3 protein: ASSARSSGVQY

D gene: -
V gene: TRBV7-2
J gene: TRBJ1-4
CDR3 protein: ASSPRTESLPEKLF

D gene: TRBD1
V gene: TRBV9
J gene: TRBJ1-6
CDR3 protein: ASSPGQGVLLH

D gene: -
V gene: TRBV30
J gene: TRBJ2-7
CDR3 protein: AWIGRGNEQY

D gene: -
V gene: TRBV12-3/TRBV12-4
J gene: TRBJ1-4
CDR3 protein: ASSSGVGEKLF

D gene: TRBD1
V gene: TRBV13
J gene: TRBJ2-7
CDR3 protein: ASSVRDRSYEQY

D gene: TRBD2
V gene: TRBV7-6
J gene: TRBJ2-1
CDR3 protein: ASSLTGTSGYNEQF

D gene: -
V gene: TRBV18
J gene: TRBJ2-2
CDR3 protein: ASSPDTNTGELF

D gene: -
V gene: TRBV9
J gene: TRBJ2-7
CDR3 protein: ASSFRGSNEQY

D gene: TRBD1
V gene: TRBV2
J gene: TRBJ1-1
CDR3 protein: ASSDFRGQGATEAF

D gene: TRBD2
V gene: TRBV6-1
J gene: TRBJ2-2
CDR3 protein: ASSALAGLTNTGELF

D gene: -
V gene: TRBV28
J gene: TRBJ2-7
CDR3 protein: ASSLQGYEQY

D gene: TRBD1
V gene: TRBV25-1
J gene: TRBJ1-1
CDR3 protein: ASSRQGAWTEAF